This passage covers 20 T cell receptor beta chains from one sample sequenced in a study of response to subunit inactivated influenza vaccine (dated by TCRdb to between 2018 and 2020). The receptor library was made with RT-PCR. The reads were generated on an Illumina HiSeq 2500. The public reads were reprocessed in TCRdb via fastp at Q25 and MiXCR, keeping in-frame beta chains. When rows share a CDR3 protein, they turn into one entry using the most common DNA and genes. This sample comprises about 780,000 distinct CDR3 sequences, around a sixth of them detected only once. Approximately 10% of the sample is taken by the ten largest. Source: PBMCs from blood, taken less than 6 days after vaccination. Source of these receptors: a man aged 50-59 years who received an inactivated influenza vaccine. Donor details come from another sample of the same person, matched by shared clones.

This clonotype was recorded a few times. The rearrangement joins TRBV20-1 to TRBJ1-1; 10 nucleotides line up with TRBD1. J was trimmed by 0 bases and V by 5 bases; bases with no gene match: 12. Germline assignment: CDR1 DFQATT and CDR2 SNEGSKA (reference sequence). CDR3 length: 17 amino acids. The CDR3: CSACQGWDRGLNTEAFF. CDR3 bases: TGCAGTGCTTGCCAGGGTTGGGACAGGGGCTTGAACACTGAAGCTTTCTTT.

The chain is built from TRBV29-1 and TRBJ2-2; D gene uncertain. Germline V gene data show CDR1 as SQVTM and CDR2 as ANQGSEA. The V end lost 3 bases, the J end lost 6 bases, and 11 bases lay between the germline ends. CDR3 length: 13 amino acids. Here the CDR3 DNA reads TGCAGCGTTGACCTGGGGTGGGCCGGGGAGCTGTTTTTT. Protein sequence: CSVDLGWAGELFF.

This chain links TRBV18 with TRBJ2-4; 11 positions agree with TRBD2. The CDR3 contains 17 residues. The V gene's germline CDR1 is KGHSH and CDR2 LQKENI. Germline trimming cut 3 bases from V and 2 bases from J; bases unmatched to any gene: 6. CDR3 sequence: CASSPMLAGGTKNIQYF. In DNA form, the CDR3 reads TGTGCCAGCTCACCCATGCTAGCGGGGGGAACCAAAAACATTCAGTACTTC.

This clonotype was counted a few times. The V gene is TRBV6-1, the J gene TRBJ2-3; D uncertain. This CDR3 is 17 amino acids long. Germline CDR1 is MNHNS and CDR2 is SASEGT. The V end lost 5 bases, the J end lost 2 bases, and 20 bases lay between the germline ends. Written as DNA, the CDR3 is TGTGCCAGCAGTCCACGACCAGACTCCTTGTCCACAGATACGCAGTATTTT. Its translation: CASSPRPDSLSTDTQYF.

The chain recombines TRBV7-9 with TRBJ1-3; D is unclear. The ends were cut back, 4 bases at V and 6 bases at J, with 4 bases in the middle. This CDR3 is 11 amino acids long. From germline, CDR1 is SEHNR and CDR2 FQNEAQ (reference sequence). CDR3 in DNA: TGTGCCAGCAGCTGGGAAAACACCATATATTTT. Protein product: CASSWENTIYF.

V gene TRBV5-5 combines with J gene TRBJ2-1; 11 positions agree with TRBD2. Germline V gene sequence: CDR1 SGHKS, CDR2 YYEKEE (reference sequence). This CDR3 has 18 amino acids. J lost 7 bases, V lost 0 bases, and 12 bases had no gene match. CDR3 nucleotides: TGTGCCAGCAGCTTGGTACTTGGTAGCGGGAGGGCCATAAATGAGCAGTTCTTC. Amino acids: CASSLVLGSGRAINEQFF.

This clonotype was seen only a few times. The rearrangement uses TRBV5-1 and TRBJ1-4; no firm D call. Germline CDR1 SGHRS, CDR2 YFSETQ. V was cut by 0 bases and J by 4 bases, with 7 bases left in between. The CDR3 is 14 amino acids. CDR3 sequence: CASSLAGVNEKLFF. The CDR3, as DNA: TGCGCCAGCAGCTTGGCCGGGGTTAATGAAAAACTGTTTTTT.

The chain uses TRBV7-9 and TRBJ2-5; 7 positions match TRBD1. This CDR3 is 16 amino acids long. Germline assignment: CDR1 SEHNR and CDR2 FQNEAQ (reference sequence). Trimming cost V 1 base and J 2 bases; bases outside gene matches: 7. CDR3 bases: TGTGCCAGCAGCTTAGAGGGGACAGCATTTCAAGAGACCCAGTACTTC. Translating it yields CASSLEGTAFQETQYF.

A few counts support this clonotype. The chain uses TRBV29-1 and TRBJ2-5, with D perhaps TRBD2 (6 bases). Per the germline V gene, CDR1 is SQVTM and CDR2 is ANQGSEA. The CDR3 spans 14 residues. V lost 8 bases to trimming and J lost 0 bases, with 16 bases between them. In DNA, the CDR3 is TGCAGCTTGACCGGTGCGGGGTACCAAGAGACCCAGTACTTC. It yields the protein CSLTGAGYQETQYF.

CDR3 region: CASSLREPDTQYF. The CDR3 DNA reads TGTGCCAGCAGTTTACGGGAGCCAGATACGCAGTATTTT. This sequence joins TRBV28 and TRBJ2-3; a possible D gene is TRBD2 (6 bases). V lost 2 bases and J 4 bases, leaving 7 bases between the germline ends. This CDR3 region has 13 residues. The V gene's germline CDR1 is MDHEN and CDR2 SYDVKM. Using reference TRBV28 and TRBJ2-3 for the parts outside the CDR3, the full variable domain is DVKVTQSSRYLVKRTGEKVFLECVQDMDHENMFWYRQDPGLGLRLIYFSYDVKMKEKGDIPEGYSVSREKKERFSLILESASTNQTSMYLCASSLREPDTQYFGPGTRLTVL.

The J gene is TRBJ1-2, the V gene TRBV21-1. TRBV21-1 is an annotated pseudogene. The CDR3 is 13 residues long. The CDR3: CASSDRTNHGYTF. The CDR3 bases are TGTGCCAGCAGCGACCGGACTAATCATGGCTACACCTTC.

J is TRBJ2-2 and V is TRBV4-2; TRBD2 agrees at 10 bases. The length of the CDR3 is 17 residues. The germline CDR1 and CDR2 sequences are LGHNA and YNFKEQ. Trimming removed 2 bases from V and 7 bases from J; junction bases left unmatched: 10. CDR3 sequence: CASSQLPSGGNRGELFF. In DNA form, the CDR3 reads TGTGCCAGCAGCCAATTGCCTAGCGGGGGAAACCGCGGGGAGCTGTTTTTT.

The chain joins TRBV20-1 to TRBJ1-4, with D tentatively TRBD1 (5 bases). CDR3 length equals 14 residues. Trimming stripped 0 bases from V and 7 bases from J, with 12 bases between. Germline-derived CDR1 and CDR2 are DFQATT and SNEGSKA (reference sequence). This CDR3 is CSARDGRELEKLFF. The CDR3, as DNA: TGCAGTGCTAGAGATGGCAGGGAGCTTGAAAAACTGTTTTTT.

This clonotype was observed at least ten times. The chain combines TRBV4-3 with TRBJ2-2; D possibly matches TRBD1 or TRBD2 (6 bases each). Trimming left V 8 bases short and J 3 bases short, with 13 bases between. Germline V gene data show CDR1 as LGHNA and CDR2 as YSLEER. The CDR3 extends over 14 amino acids. The CDR3 DNA sequence: TGCGCCAGCGGTGGGGGGCTGTACACCGGGGAGCTGTTTTTT. Its translation: CASGGGLYTGELFF.

On this clonotype itself: One junction end does not reproduce the germline sequence, and a read error may be involved. The chain has TRBV7-7 and TRBJ2-4; TRBD1 matches at 7 bases. Germline V gene sequence: CDR1 SSHAT, CDR2 FNYEAQ (reference sequence). The CDR3 runs 19 residues. This chain's CDR3 is CASSLRTGESWAAKNIQYF. CDR3 DNA sequence: TGTGCTAGCAGCTTACGGACAGGTGAAAGTTGGGCGGCCAAAAACATTCAGTACTTC.

This rearrangement joins TRBV6-4 to TRBJ2-7; TRBD2 is a possible D gene (6 bases). This CDR3 has 16 amino acids. Germline CDR1 reads MRHNA; CDR2 reads SNTAGT. V was pared by 1 base and J by 3 bases, with 16 bases between. CDR3 loop: CASSDWAFGGIYEQYF. In nucleotides, the CDR3 is TGTGCCAGCAGTGACTGGGCCTTTGGAGGGATCTACGAGCAGTACTTC.

This clonotype was recorded at least ten times. The V and J genes are TRBV12-3 or TRBV12-4 and TRBJ2-3; D gene unclear. V lost 4 bases to trimming and J lost 2 bases, with 4 bases between them. CDR3 size: 12 residues. For the CDR3, the DNA is TGTGCCAGCAGTTCCCCCACAGATACGCAGTATTTT. Protein: CASSSPTDTQYF.

The gene calls are TRBV29-1 and TRBJ1-5; D is uncertain. Germline V gene data show CDR1 as SQVTM and CDR2 as ANQGSEA. The CDR3 is 14 amino acids. Trimming removed 4 bases at V and 0 bases at J, with 10 bases between. The CDR3 sequence is CSVVVDSSNQPQHF. The CDR3 coding sequence is TGCAGCGTTGTCGTAGATTCTAGCAATCAGCCCCAGCATTTT.

This clonotype was recorded a few times. The rearrangement joins TRBV6-5 to TRBJ2-7; 8 positions agree with TRBD1. The length of the CDR3 is 14 residues. The J segment lost 4 bases and the V segment lost 4 bases, leaving 6 bases of the junction unmatched. Looked up from germline, CDR1 is MNHEY and CDR2 is SVGAGI. The CDR3 nucleotides read TGTGCCAGCAGTTTCTGGGACAGGCCTTACGAGCAGTACTTC. Residues: CASSFWDRPYEQYF.

V and J are TRBV29-1 and TRBJ2-1; tentative D call: TRBD2 (6 bases). CDR1 and CDR2 (germline): SQVTM, ANQGSEA. The CDR3 sequence is 18 residues long. Trimming removed 7 bases from V and 0 bases from J, with 25 bases in between. Written as DNA, the CDR3 is TGCAGCGCCCACACCGGGACTCGAAGATCGAGCTCCTACAATGAGCAGTTCTTC. It translates to CSAHTGTRRSSSYNEQFF.